This T cell receptor beta chain emerged from a study of shared clonotypes between healthy human individuals. Study context: Donors had three CD4 naive, three CD4 memory, two CD8 naive and one CD8 memory plate apiece.

The CDR3 sequence is 18 residues long. Germline assignment: CDR1 SEHNR and CDR2 FQNEAQ (reference sequence). V shed 5 bases and J 6 bases; nucleotides not matched to a gene: 20. On this clone: As yet, its antigen is unknown.

Clones were sequenced by immunoSEQ multiplex PCR, and TCRdb holds only the in-frame ones, with some missing. The data contain roughly 680,000 clones, around 77% of them seen just once; the ten biggest clones take up around 1.8%. The study's findings and limits: Apart from blood, nothing was sampled; tissue repertoires likely differ.

Sequencing was performed on memory CD4+ T cells sorted from blood. Indicated subset: CD45RA-negative fraction. The chain carries TRBV7-9 and TRBJ2-7; 9 bases map to TRBD1. This TCR derives from a woman aged 30 to 39 in good health. Here the CDR3 reads CASSVFPGQGIKRREQYF. CDR3 DNA: TGTGCCAGCAGCGTATTCCCGGGACAGGGAATCAAGCGGCGCGAGCAGTACTTC.